The clone carrying this TCR beta chain was counted once. Antigen: not known. This table comes from immunoSEQ multiplex PCR, and its TCRdb copy is limited to in-frame clones, with some not included. This table has roughly 15,000 clones, approximately 84% appearing once. This specimen belongs to a study of PD-1 blockade in mismatch repair-deficient tumors. The wider study: Patients had 12 mismatch repair-deficient cancer types, all previously treated and progressing. Points from the study as a whole: After pembrolizumab, tumor-resident clones rose rapidly, then generally contracted before radiologic responses.

Germline loops: CDR1 SEHNR, CDR2 FQNEAQ (reference sequence). The J segment lost 4 bases and the V segment lost 0 bases, leaving 4 bases of the junction unmatched. The CDR3 runs to 15 residues. TCR sequencing covered a few patients who responded to pembrolizumab. The sample consisted of PBMCs, taken 4 weeks after starting pembrolizumab. The V call is TRBV7-9, the J call TRBJ1-1; 8 bases agree with TRBD1. The sequence was collected from an adult with mismatch repair-deficient cancer. The CDR3 DNA sequence: TGTGCCAGCAGCTTAGCGGACAGGGTGGGCACTGAAGCTTTCTTT. Translation gives CASSLADRVGTEAFF.